Below, one TCR beta chain is given with its context. The antigen is undetermined. This CDR3 has 17 residues. The germline V gene encodes CDR1 MDHEN and CDR2 SYDVKM. J lost 3 bases, V lost 3 bases, and 8 bases had no gene match. This specimen comes from a study of graft-versus-host responses after intestinal transplantation. Study information: Recipients got multivisceral, liver-intestinal, or isolated intestinal transplants. After anti-thymocyte globulin induction, recipients took tacrolimus and steroids for around 3 years.

Assay used: immunoSEQ multiplex PCR; TCRdb lists only in-frame clones, some missing. The table lists about 100,000 clones, roughly 87% of them singletons. Overall study findings and caveats: The authors found GvH clones in recipient marrow, some appearing first in ileum or blood. After transplant, early declines in HvG clones were associated with peak levels of circulating GvH clones.

This specimen was unstimulated CD4+ T cells sorted from spleen or lymph node cells, taken before transplant. The sequence was collected from a human donor who was the organ donor for an intestinal transplant. The rearrangement links TRBV28 to TRBJ2-3, with TRBD2 matching 11 bases. For the CDR3, the DNA is TGTGCCAGCAGTTTGGGTTATAGCGGGGGGGCTACAGATACGCAGTATTTT. Amino acid sequence: CASSLGYSGGATDTQYF.